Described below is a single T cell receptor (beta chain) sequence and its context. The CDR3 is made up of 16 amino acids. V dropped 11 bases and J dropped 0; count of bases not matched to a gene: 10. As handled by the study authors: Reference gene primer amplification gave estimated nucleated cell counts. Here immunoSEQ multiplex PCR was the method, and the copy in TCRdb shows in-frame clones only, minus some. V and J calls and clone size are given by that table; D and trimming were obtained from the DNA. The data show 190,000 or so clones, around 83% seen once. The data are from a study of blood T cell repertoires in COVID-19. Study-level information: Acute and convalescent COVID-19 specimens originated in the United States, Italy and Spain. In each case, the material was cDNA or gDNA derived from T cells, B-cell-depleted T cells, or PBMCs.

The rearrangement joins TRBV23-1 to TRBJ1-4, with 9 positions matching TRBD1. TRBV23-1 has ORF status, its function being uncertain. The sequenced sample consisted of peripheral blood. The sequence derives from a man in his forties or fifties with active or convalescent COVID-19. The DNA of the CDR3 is TGCGCCGGGCGAGGGACAGGGCCAACAACTAATGAAAAACTGTTTTTT. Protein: CAGRGTGPTTNEKLFF.